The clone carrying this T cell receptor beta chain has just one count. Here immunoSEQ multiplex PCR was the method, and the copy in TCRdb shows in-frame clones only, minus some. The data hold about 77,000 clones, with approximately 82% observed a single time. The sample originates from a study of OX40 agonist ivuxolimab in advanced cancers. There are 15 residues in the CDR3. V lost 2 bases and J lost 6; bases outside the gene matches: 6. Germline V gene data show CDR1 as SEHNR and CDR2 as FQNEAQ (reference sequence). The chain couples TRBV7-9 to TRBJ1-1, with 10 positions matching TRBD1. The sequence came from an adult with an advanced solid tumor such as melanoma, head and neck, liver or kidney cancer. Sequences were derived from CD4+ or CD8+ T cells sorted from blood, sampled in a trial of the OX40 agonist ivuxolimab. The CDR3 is CASSLRGQGIAEAFF. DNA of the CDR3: TGTGCCAGCAGCTTAAGGGGACAGGGGATTGCTGAAGCTTTCTTT.